One sample yielded the 2 T cell receptor beta chains listed below, sequenced in a study of response to subunit inactivated influenza vaccine. Using its own MiXCR run on the RT-PCR reads, TCRdb lists one record per CDR3 protein. The sample holds roughly 780,000 distinct CDR3 sequences, roughly 18% seen once. Specimen: PBMCs from blood, collected more than 4 days after vaccination. The receptors were gathered from a man aged 45-65 years who received an inactivated influenza vaccine.

The rearrangement uses TRBV29-1 and TRBJ2-5; 7 bases map to TRBD1. Per the germline V gene, CDR1 is SQVTM and CDR2 is ANQGSEA. Trimming took 3 bases from V and 5 from J; bases not matched to a gene: 9. The CDR3 has 14 amino acids. This chain's CDR3 is CSVDLARGLETQYF. DNA of the CDR3: TGCAGCGTTGACCTAGCCAGGGGGTTGGAGACCCAGTACTTC. Supplemented by reference TRBV29-1 and TRBJ2-5, the full variable domain reads SAVISQKPSRDICQRGTSLTIQCQVDSQVTMMFWYRQQPGQSLTLIATANQGSEATYESGFVIDKFPISRPNLTFSTLTVSNMSPEDSSIYLCSVDLARGLETQYFGPGTRLLVL.

This clonotype has only a few counts. A read error is likely, as this CDR3 ends without the conserved phenylalanine or tryptophan. Because the CDR3's place on the DNA is in doubt, the DNA is left out and the CDR3 is given as listed by TCRdb. The rearrangement links TRBV20-1 to TRBJ2-5; the table's D call, TRBD1, was not checked against the DNA. Germline V lookup: CDR1 DFQATT, CDR2 SNEGSKA (reference sequence). The CDR3 has 13 amino acids, counting both end residues. CDR3 in amino acids: CSAMGDYRRPLFL.